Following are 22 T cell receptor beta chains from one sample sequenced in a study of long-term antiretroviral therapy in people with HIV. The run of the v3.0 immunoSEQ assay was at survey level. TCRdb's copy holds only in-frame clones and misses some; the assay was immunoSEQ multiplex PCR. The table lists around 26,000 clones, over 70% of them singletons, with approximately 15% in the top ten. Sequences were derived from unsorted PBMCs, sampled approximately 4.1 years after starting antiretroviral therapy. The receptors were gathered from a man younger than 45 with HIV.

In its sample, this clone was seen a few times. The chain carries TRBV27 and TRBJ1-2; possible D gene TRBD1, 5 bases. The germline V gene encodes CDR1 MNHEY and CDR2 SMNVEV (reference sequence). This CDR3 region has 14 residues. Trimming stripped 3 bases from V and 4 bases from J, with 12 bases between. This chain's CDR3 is CASSFQGELYGYTF. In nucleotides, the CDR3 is TGTGCCAGCAGTTTCCAAGGGGAACTCTATGGCTACACCTTC.

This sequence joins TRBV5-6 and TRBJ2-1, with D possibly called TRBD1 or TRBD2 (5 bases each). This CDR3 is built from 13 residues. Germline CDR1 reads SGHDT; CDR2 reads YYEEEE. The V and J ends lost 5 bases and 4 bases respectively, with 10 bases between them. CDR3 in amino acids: CASRRDLYNEQFF. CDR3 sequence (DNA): TGTGCCAGCAGACGGGACCTTTACAATGAGCAGTTCTTC.

The CDR3 DNA is TGTGCCTGGAACGATGGGGGCGCGGGTTACACTGAAGCTTTCTTT. Its translation is CAWNDGGAGYTEAFF. The chain employs TRBV30 and TRBJ1-1, with D maybe TRBD1 (6 bases). The length of the CDR3 is 15 residues. From germline, CDR1 is GTSNPN and CDR2 SVGIG (reference sequence). V lost 4 bases to trimming and J lost 3 bases, with 18 bases between them.

CDR3 region: CASYLAEAYEQYF. The CDR3 nucleotides read TGTGCCAGCTACTTAGCGGAGGCCTACGAGCAGTACTTC. This chain connects TRBV2 to TRBJ2-7, with D possibly being TRBD2 (6 bases). Germline V gives CDR1 SNHLY, CDR2 FYNNEI. The CDR3 consists of 13 residues. Trimming took 8 bases from V and 2 from J, leaving 13 bases between them.

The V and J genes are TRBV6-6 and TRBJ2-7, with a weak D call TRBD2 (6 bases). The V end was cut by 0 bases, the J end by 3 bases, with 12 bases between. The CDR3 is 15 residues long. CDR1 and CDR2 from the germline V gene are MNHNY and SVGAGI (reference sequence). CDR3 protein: CASSYSPGEGYEQYF. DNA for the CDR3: TGTGCCAGCAGTTACTCCCCGGGAGAGGGCTACGAGCAGTACTTC.

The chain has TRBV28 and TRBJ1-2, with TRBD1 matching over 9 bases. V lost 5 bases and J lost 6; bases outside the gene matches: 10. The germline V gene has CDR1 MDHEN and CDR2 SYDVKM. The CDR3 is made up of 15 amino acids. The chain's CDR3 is CASSPPGQGGHGYTF. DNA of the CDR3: TGTGCCAGCAGTCCGCCGGGACAGGGCGGACATGGCTACACCTTC.

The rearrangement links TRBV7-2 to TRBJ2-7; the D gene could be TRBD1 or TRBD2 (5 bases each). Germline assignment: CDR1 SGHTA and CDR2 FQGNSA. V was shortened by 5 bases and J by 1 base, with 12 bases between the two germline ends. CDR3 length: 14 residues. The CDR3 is CASSPGPLSYEQYF. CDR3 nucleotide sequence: TGTGCCAGCAGCCCGGGACCCTTGTCCTACGAGCAGTACTTC. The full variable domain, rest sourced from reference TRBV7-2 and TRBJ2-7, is GAGVSQSPSNKVTEKGKDVELRCDPISGHTALYWYRQSLGQGLEFLIYFQGNSAPDKSGLPSDRFSAERTGGSVSTLTIQRTQQEDSAVYLCASSPGPLSYEQYFGPGTRLTVT.

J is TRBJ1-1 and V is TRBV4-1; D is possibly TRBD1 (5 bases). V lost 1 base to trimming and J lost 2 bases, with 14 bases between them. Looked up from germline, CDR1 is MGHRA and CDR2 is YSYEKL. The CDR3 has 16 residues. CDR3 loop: CASSQVYGDLNTEAFF. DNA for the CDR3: TGCGCCAGCAGCCAAGTATATGGGGACCTTAACACTGAAGCTTTCTTT.

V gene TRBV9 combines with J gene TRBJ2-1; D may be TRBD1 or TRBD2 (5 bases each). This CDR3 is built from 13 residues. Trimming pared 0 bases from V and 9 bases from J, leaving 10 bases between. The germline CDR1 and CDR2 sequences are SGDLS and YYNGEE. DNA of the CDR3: TGTGCCAGCAGCGTAGTTACTGGGGGTGAGCAGTTCTTC. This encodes CASSVVTGGEQFF.

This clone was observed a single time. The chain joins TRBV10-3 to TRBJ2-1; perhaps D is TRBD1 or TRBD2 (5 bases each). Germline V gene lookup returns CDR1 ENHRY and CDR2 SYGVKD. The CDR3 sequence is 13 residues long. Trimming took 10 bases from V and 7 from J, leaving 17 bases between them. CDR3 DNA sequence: TGTGCCACCCGGTGGGGCGGAGGTAATGAGCAGTTCTTC. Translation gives CATRWGGGNEQFF.

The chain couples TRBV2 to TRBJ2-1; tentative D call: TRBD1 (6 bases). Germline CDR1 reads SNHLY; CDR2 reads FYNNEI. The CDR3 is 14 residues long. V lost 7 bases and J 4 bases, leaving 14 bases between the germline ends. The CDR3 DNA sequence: TGTGCCAGCACCAGGACAGCAAATTACAATGAGCAGTTCTTC. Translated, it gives CASTRTANYNEQFF.

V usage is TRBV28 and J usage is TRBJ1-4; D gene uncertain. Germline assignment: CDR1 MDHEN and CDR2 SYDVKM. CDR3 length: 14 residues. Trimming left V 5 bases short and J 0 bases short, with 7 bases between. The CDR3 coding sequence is TGTGCCAGCAGTCCAGCCTCAACTAATGAAAAACTGTTTTTT. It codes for CASSPASTNEKLFF.

Here the CDR3 reads CASSLNPRGTSETDTQYF. In nucleotides, the CDR3 is TGTGCCAGCAGCTTAAACCCCAGAGGGACTAGCGAGACAGATACGCAGTATTTT. V gene TRBV7-3 combines with J gene TRBJ2-3; the match to TRBD2 covers 10 bases. CDR1 and CDR2 from the germline V gene are SGHTA and FQGTGA. The CDR3 length is 18 residues. Trimming removed 1 base from V and 3 bases from J; junction bases left unmatched: 10.

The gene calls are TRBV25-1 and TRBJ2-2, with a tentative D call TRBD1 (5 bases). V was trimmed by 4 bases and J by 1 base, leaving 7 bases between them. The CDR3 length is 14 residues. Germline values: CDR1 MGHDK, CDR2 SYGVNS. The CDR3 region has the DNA TGTGCCAGCAGTGGGCAGGGGAACACCGGGGAGCTGTTTTTT. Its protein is CASSGQGNTGELFF.

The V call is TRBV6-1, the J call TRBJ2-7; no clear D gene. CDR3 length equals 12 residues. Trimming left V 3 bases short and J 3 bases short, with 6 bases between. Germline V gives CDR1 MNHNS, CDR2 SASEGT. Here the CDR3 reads CASSEAYYEQYF. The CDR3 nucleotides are TGTGCCAGCAGTGAGGCATACTACGAGCAGTACTTC.

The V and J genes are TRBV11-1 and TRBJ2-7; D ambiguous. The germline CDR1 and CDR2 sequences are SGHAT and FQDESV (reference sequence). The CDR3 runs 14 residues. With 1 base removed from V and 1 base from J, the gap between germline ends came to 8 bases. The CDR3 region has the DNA TGTGCCAGCAGCTTAGAGGCACCATCCTACGAGCAGTACTTC. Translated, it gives CASSLEAPSYEQYF.

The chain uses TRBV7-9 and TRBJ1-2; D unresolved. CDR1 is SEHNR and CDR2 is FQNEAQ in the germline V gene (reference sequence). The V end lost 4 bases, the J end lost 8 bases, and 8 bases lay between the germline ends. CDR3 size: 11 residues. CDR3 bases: TGTGCCAGCAGCTCACGGCGGGGCTACACCTTC. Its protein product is CASSSRRGYTF.

The CDR3 sequence is CASSPFPYTEAFF. The CDR3 coding sequence is TGCGCCAGCAGCCCGTTCCCATACACTGAAGCTTTCTTT. The V gene is TRBV4-3, the J gene TRBJ1-1; D gene uncertain. V shed 4 bases and J shed 3 bases, with 9 bases lying between them. This CDR3 has 13 residues. Germline-derived CDR1 and CDR2 are LGHNA and YSLEER.

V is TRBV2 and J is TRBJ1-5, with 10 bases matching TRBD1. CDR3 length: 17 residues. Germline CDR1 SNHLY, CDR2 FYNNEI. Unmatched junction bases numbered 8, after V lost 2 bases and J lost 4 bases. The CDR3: CASSETRQGARNQPQHF. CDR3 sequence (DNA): TGTGCCAGCAGTGAAACTAGACAGGGGGCAAGGAATCAGCCCCAGCATTTT.

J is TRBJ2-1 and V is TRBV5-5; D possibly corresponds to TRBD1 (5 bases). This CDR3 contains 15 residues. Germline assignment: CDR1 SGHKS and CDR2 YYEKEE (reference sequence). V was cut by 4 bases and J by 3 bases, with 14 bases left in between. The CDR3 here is CASSLDSPVYNEQFF. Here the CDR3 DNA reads TGTGCCAGCAGCCTCGACAGTCCCGTCTACAATGAGCAGTTCTTC.

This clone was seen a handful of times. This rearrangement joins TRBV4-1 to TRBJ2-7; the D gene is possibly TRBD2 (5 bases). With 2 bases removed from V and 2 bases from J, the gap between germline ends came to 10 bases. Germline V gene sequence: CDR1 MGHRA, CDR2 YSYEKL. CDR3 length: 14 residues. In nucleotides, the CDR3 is TGCGCCAGCAGCCAACGATCGGGGACCTACGAGCAGTACTTC. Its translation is CASSQRSGTYEQYF.

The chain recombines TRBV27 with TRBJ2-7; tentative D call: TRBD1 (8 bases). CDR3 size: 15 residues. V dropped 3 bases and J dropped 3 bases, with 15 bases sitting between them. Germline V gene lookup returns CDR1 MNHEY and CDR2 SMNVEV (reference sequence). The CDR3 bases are TGTGCCAGCAGTTTGAAACAGGGGGGGAACTACGAGCAGTACTTC. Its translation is CASSLKQGGNYEQYF.